Reported below is one T cell receptor beta chain. Repertoires were generated with immunoSEQ multiplex PCR, while TCRdb's copy carries only in-frame clones and drops some. The profile shows some 91,000 clones, approximately 76% of them singletons. The data are from a study of blood T cell repertoires in COVID-19. The CDR3 has 16 amino acids. Trimming pared 0 bases from V and 4 bases from J, leaving 13 bases between. Germline V CDR1 and CDR2: SGDLS, YYNGEE. J is TRBJ2-2 and V is TRBV9; no reliable D call. The origin of this receptor is a man between 65 and 79 years old with acute or convalescent COVID-19. The sample taken for sequencing was peripheral blood. The CDR3 bases are TGTGCCAGCAGCGTAGAGGTAGAAGCGAGCACCGGGGAGCTGTTTTTT. It codes for CASSVEVEASTGELFF.